The T cell receptor (beta chain) described here comes from a study of radiation and T cells in renal cell carcinoma. Regarding the study as a whole: No pretreatment tumor biopsies were available for baseline clonotypes.

This clone was seen just once. Its antigen is as yet unknown. Profiling relied on immunoSEQ multiplex PCR, and the TCRdb table lists in-frame clones only, not all of them. This table holds 70,000 or so clones, 82% found once. Looked up from germline, CDR1 is SGHRS and CDR2 is YFSETQ. Trimming took 5 bases from V and 3 from J; bases not matched to a gene: 6. The CDR3 contains 14 residues. The sample's time point: blood 2 weeks post-SBRT. Regarding treatment: 15 Gy SBRT to primary tumor, nephrectomy 4 weeks later. The V gene is TRBV5-1, the J gene TRBJ1-2; 8 bases are shared with TRBD1. This TCR derives from a man in his 60s with renal cell carcinoma. The sequenced sample was blood, obtained from a patient whose treatment included radiotherapy and nephrectomy. The CDR3 DNA reads as TGCGCCAGCAGGGAAGACAGGGGTTACTATGGCTACACCTTC. It translates to CASREDRGYYGYTF. The entire variable domain, with the rest obtained from reference TRBV5-1 and TRBJ1-2, is as follows: KAGVTQTPRYLIKTRGQQVTLSCSPISGHRSVSWYQQTPGQGLQFLFEYFSETQRNKGNFPGRFSGRQFSNSRSEMNVSTLELGDSALYLCASREDRGYYGYTFGSGTRLTVV.